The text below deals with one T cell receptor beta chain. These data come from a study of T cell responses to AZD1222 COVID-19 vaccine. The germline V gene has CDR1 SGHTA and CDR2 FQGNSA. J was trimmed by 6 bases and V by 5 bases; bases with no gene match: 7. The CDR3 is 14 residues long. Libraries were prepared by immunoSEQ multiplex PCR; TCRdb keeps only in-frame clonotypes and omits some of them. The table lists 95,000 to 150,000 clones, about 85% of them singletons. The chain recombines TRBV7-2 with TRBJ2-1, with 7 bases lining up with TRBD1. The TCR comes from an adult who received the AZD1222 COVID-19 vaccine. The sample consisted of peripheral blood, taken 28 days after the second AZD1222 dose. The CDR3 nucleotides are TGTGCCAGCAGCCGGGACAGACCTTCCAATGAGCAGTTCTTC. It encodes CASSRDRPSNEQFF.